Below, 7 T cell receptor beta chains from the same sample are listed, as sequenced in a study of shared T cell receptors in the human thymus. TCRdb keeps only in-frame clones here, not all; method: immunoSEQ multiplex PCR. The data show about 660,000 clones, with approximately 87% seen just once and around 0.01% held by the top ten. This sample also appeared in a second study, on human thymus T cells.

Sequenced: thymocytes. The receptors derive from a boy under two years old with a congenital heart defect.

The J gene is TRBJ2-3, the V gene TRBV5-4, with D uncertain. The germline gives CDR1 SGHNT, CDR2 YYREEE (reference sequence). Trimming removed 1 base from V and 4 bases from J, with 13 bases in between. The CDR3 loop spans 15 amino acids. The CDR3 loop reads CASSLIGRSPDTQYF. The CDR3 DNA sequence: TGTGCCAGCAGCTTGATCGGCAGGTCACCAGATACGCAGTATTTT.

V and J are TRBV7-2 and TRBJ1-2, with D uncertain. With 5 bases removed from V and 2 bases from J, the gap between germline ends came to 15 bases. CDR1 is SGHTA and CDR2 is FQGNSA in the germline V gene. The CDR3 covers 15 residues. CDR3 amino acids: CASSPPTYQNYGYTF. The CDR3 nucleotides read TGTGCCAGCAGCCCGCCAACGTACCAGAACTATGGCTACACCTTC.

This clone was seen a single time. The chain couples TRBV6-5 to TRBJ2-7; unclear D gene. This CDR3 has 13 residues. V was shortened by 5 bases and J by 3 bases, with 11 bases between the two germline ends. Germline V gene sequence: CDR1 MNHEY, CDR2 SVGAGI. The CDR3 spells CASSPWRNYEQYF. The CDR3 nucleotides are TGTGCCAGCAGTCCCTGGCGGAACTACGAGCAGTACTTC.

Details on this clone: At one boundary the junction diverges from the germline segment, which might be a read error. V is TRBV27 and J is TRBJ2-1, with D perhaps matching TRBD2 (7 bases). Germline V CDR1 and CDR2: MNHEY, SMNVEV (reference sequence). The CDR3 is made up of 16 amino acids. The CDR3: CVSSLLWAPGGDEQFF. For the CDR3, the DNA is TGTGTCAGCAGTCTACTATGGGCGCCGGGGGGCGATGAGCAGTTCTTC.

The chain is built from TRBV7-8 and TRBJ2-1, with a possible D match to TRBD2 (7 bases). The CDR3 has 17 residues. Germline CDR1 SGHVS, CDR2 FQNEAQ. V lost 2 bases and J lost 0, with 14 bases in between. In DNA, the CDR3 is TGTGCCAGCAGCTTATTACAGGGCGGGAGCTCCTACAATGAGCAGTTCTTC. It encodes CASSLLQGGSSYNEQFF.

The chain links TRBV19 to TRBJ1-2; TRBD1 matches 10 bases. The CDR3 extends over 16 amino acids. V gave up 7 bases and J gave up 6 bases; unmatched junction bases: 14. Germline V gene lookup returns CDR1 LNHDA and CDR2 SQIVND (reference sequence). The CDR3 sequence is CASTAGTGEAVHGYTF. The CDR3 coding sequence is TGTGCCAGTACCGCCGGGACAGGGGAGGCAGTACATGGCTACACCTTC.

The chain employs TRBV2 and TRBJ2-7; TRBD2 matches 8 bases. Germline V gene data show CDR1 as SNHLY and CDR2 as FYNNEI. The CDR3 loop spans 15 amino acids. Trimming removed 11 bases from V and 2 bases from J; junction bases left unmatched: 14. The CDR3 loop is CASLPRAGGPYEQYF. CDR3 sequence (DNA): TGTGCCTCCCTCCCCCGGGCGGGAGGCCCCTACGAGCAGTACTTC.